This T cell receptor (beta chain) was recovered during a study of cytomegalovirus exposure and HLA in healthy donors. Notes on the study in general: The authors listed 180 or so TCR beta chains as cytomegalovirus-associated. The classifier reportedly diagnosed cytomegalovirus status with high sensitivity and specificity.

The donors belonged to the roughly 110-subject validation cohort, separate from the roughly 720-subject first cohort. About this clone: Its antigen is unidentified.

Sequenced by immunoSEQ multiplex PCR; TCRdb stores in-frame clones only, minus some. The profile shows some 130,000 clones, approximately 82% of them singletons. The germline V gene has CDR1 SGHTA and CDR2 FQGNSA. This CDR3 spans 17 amino acids. V lost 2 bases, J lost 3 bases, and 5 bases stayed unmatched. This TCR derives from a man aged 25-45 years in good health and CMV-seropositive. This chain joins TRBV7-2 and TRBJ2-2; TRBD2 aligns across 11 bases. The sequencing input was PBMCs. DNA for the CDR3: TGTGCCAGCAGCTTACTAGCGGGGGGAATTTACACCGGGGAGCTGTTTTTT. Its translation is CASSLLAGGIYTGELFF.